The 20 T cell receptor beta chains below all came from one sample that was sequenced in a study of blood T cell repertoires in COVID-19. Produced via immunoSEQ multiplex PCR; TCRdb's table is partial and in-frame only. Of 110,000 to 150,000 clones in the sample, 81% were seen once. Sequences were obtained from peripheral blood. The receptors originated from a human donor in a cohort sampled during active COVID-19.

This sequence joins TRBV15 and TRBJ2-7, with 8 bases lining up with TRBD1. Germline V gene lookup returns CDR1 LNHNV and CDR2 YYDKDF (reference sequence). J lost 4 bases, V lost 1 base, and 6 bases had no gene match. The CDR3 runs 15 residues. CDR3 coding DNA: TGTGCCACCAGCAGAGGGGGACAGGAAACTTACGAGCAGTACTTC. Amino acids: CATSRGGQETYEQYF.

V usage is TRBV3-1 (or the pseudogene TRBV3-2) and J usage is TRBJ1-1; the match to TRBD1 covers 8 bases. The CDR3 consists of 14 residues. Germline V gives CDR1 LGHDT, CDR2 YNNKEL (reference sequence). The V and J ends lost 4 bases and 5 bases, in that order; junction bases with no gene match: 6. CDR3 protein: CASSLPDRETEAFF. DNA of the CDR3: TGTGCCAGCAGCCTCCCGGACAGGGAAACTGAAGCTTTCTTT.

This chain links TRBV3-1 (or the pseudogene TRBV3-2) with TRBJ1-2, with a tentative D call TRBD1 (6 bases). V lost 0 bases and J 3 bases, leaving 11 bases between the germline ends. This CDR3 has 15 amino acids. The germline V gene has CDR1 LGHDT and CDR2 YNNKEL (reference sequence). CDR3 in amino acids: CASSQDRRGYYGYTF. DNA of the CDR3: TGTGCCAGCAGCCAAGATCGCAGGGGTTACTATGGCTACACCTTC.

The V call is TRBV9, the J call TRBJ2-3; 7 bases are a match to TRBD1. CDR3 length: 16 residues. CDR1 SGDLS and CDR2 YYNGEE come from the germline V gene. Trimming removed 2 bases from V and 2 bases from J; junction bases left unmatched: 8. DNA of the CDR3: TGTGCCAGCAGCGTTAGGACAGGATTTCCCACAGATACGCAGTATTTT. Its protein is CASSVRTGFPTDTQYF.

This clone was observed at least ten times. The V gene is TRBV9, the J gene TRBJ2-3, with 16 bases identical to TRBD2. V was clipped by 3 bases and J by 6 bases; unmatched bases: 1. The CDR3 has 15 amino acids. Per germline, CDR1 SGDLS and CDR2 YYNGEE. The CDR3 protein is CASSAGLAGGDTQYF. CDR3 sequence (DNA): TGTGCCAGCAGCGCGGGACTAGCGGGGGGGGATACGCAGTATTTT.

CDR3 amino acids: CASSISGETQYF. CDR3 DNA sequence: TGTGCCAGTAGTATCTCGGGGGAAACCCAGTACTTC. The genes are TRBV19 and TRBJ2-5, with D possibly TRBD2 on 6 matching bases. CDR1 is LNHDA, CDR2 SQIVND, per germline (reference sequence). This CDR3 region has 12 residues. V lost 3 bases and J 8 bases, leaving 10 bases between the germline ends.

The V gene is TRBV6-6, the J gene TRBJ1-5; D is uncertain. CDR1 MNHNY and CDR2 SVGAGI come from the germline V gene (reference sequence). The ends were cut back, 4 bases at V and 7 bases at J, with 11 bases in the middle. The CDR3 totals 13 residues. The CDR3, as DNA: TGTGCCAGCAGTTGGCAGGCCGACCAGCCCCAGCATTTT. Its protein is CASSWQADQPQHF.

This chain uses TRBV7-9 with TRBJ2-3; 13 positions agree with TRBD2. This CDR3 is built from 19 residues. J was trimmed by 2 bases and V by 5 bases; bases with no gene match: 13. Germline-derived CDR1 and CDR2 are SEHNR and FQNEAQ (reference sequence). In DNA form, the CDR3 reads TGTGCCAGCAGCCCCAAAAACCTAGGACTAGCGGGAGCCACAGATACGCAGTATTTT. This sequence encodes CASSPKNLGLAGATDTQYF. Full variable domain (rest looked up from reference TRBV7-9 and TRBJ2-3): DTGVSQNPRHKITKRGQNVTFRCDPISEHNRLYWYRQTLGQGPEFLTYFQNEAQLEKSRLLSDRFSAERPKGSFSTLEIQRTEQGDSAMYLCASSPKNLGLAGATDTQYFGPGTRLTVL.

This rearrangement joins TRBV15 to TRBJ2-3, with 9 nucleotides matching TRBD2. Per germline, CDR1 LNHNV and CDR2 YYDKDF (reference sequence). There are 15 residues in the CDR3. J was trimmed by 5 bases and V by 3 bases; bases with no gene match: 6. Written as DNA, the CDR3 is TGTGCCACCAGCAGTGCGGGAGGGGGTCTAGATACGCAGTATTTT. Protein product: CATSSAGGGLDTQYF.

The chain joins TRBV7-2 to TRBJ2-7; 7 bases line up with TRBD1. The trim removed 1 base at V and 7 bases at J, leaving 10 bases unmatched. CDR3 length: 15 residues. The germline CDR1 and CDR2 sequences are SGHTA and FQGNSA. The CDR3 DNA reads TGTGCCAGCAGCTTAGTGAGGGGGCAATCGGGGGAGCAGTACTTC. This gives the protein CASSLVRGQSGEQYF.

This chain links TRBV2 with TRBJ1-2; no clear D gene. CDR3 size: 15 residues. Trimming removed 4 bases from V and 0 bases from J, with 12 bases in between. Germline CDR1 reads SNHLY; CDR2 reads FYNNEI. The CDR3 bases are TGTGCCAGCAGTGTTCTCCCACAAACTAACTATGGCTACACCTTC. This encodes CASSVLPQTNYGYTF.

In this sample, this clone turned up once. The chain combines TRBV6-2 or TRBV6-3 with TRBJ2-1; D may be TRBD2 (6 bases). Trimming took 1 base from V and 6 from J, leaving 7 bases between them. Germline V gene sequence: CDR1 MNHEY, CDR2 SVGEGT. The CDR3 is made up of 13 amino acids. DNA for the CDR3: TGTGCCAGCAGTTACTTCGGGGGCAATGAGCAGTTCTTC. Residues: CASSYFGGNEQFF.

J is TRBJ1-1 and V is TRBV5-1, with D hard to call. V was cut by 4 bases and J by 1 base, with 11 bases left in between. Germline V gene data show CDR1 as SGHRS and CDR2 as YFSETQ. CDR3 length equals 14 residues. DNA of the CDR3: TGCGCCAGCAGCCTGTCGATGAGGAACACTGAAGCTTTCTTT. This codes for CASSLSMRNTEAFF.

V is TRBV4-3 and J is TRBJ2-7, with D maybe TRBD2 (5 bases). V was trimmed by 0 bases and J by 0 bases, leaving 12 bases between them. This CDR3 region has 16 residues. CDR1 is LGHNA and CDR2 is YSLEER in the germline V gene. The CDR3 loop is CASSQDVRASSYEQYF. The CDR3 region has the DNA TGCGCCAGCAGCCAAGACGTGAGGGCTAGCTCCTACGAGCAGTACTTC.

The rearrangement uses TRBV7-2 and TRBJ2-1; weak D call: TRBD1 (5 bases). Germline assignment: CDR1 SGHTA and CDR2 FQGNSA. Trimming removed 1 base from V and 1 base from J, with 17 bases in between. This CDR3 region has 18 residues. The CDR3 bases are TGTGCCAGCAGCTTAGAGGGGTCGAGGCTTCTTTCCTACAATGAGCAGTTCTTC. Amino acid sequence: CASSLEGSRLLSYNEQFF.

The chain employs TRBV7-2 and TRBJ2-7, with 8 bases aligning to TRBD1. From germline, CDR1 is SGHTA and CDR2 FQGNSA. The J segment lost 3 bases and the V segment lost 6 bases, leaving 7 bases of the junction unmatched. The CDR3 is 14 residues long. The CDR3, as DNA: TGTGCCAGCAGTCGCGGACAGGGAGTCTACGAGCAGTACTTC. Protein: CASSRGQGVYEQYF.

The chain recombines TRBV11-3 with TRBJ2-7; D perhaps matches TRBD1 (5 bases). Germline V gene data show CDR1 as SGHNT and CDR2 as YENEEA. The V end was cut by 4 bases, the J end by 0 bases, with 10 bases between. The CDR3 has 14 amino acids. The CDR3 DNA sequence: TGTGCCAGCAGCTACACACAGGACTCCTACGAGCAGTACTTC. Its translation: CASSYTQDSYEQYF. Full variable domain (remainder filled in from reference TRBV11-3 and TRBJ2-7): EAGVVQSPRYKIIEKKQPVAFWCNPISGHNTLYWYLQNLGQGPELLIRYENEEAVDDSQLPKDRFSAERLKGVDSTLKIQPAELGDSAVYLCASSYTQDSYEQYFGPGTRLTVT.

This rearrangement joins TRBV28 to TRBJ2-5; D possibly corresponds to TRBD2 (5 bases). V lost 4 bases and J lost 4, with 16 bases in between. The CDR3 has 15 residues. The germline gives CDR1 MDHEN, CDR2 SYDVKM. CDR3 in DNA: TGTGCCAGCAGTTCCCCTAGCAAAGGCCTAGAGACCCAGTACTTC. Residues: CASSSPSKGLETQYF.

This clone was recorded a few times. The CDR3: CASSPGGQRSYEQYF. The CDR3 DNA reads TGTGCCAGCAGCCCAGGAGGGCAGCGCTCCTACGAGCAGTACTTC. This chain joins TRBV28 and TRBJ2-7; D is perhaps TRBD2 (6 bases). V lost 6 bases, J lost 0 bases, and 15 bases lay in between. The CDR3 has 15 residues. Per germline, CDR1 MDHEN and CDR2 SYDVKM. Full variable domain (remainder filled in from reference TRBV28 and TRBJ2-7): DVKVTQSSRYLVKRTGEKVFLECVQDMDHENMFWYRQDPGLGLRLIYFSYDVKMKEKGDIPEGYSVSREKKERFSLILESASTNQTSMYLCASSPGGQRSYEQYFGPGTRLTVT.

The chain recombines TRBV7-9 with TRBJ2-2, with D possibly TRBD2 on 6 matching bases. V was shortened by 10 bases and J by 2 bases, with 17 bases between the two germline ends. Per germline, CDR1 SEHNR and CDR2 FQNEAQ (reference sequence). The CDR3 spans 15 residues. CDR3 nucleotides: TGTGCCATGCTAGCCGGGACTTTCAACACCGGGGAGCTGTTTTTT. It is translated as CAMLAGTFNTGELFF.